This T cell receptor (beta chain) originates from a study of T-cell memory formation after mild COVID-19. Whole-study context: There were largely donor-specific TCR clusters.

Study-wide points: Some clones that responded turned up in pre-infection memory, which suggests that cross-reactive memory joined in. There was no confirmation that second-wave clones peaking on day 37 were SARS-CoV-2 specific. Researchers report contracting CD4+ clones mostly in CM and EM, with CD8+ clones in EMRA.

This clonotype was seen a few times. Its antigen is as yet unknown. CDR3 length equals 14 residues. Per the germline V gene, CDR1 is KGHDR and CDR2 is SFDVKD. V was cut by 3 bases and J by 3 bases, with 11 bases left in between. TCRdb used MiXCR to reprocess the 5' RACE reads, holding one entry per CDR3 protein. The data show approximately 200,000 distinct CDR3 sequences, roughly 17% seen once. The rearrangement joins TRBV24-1 to TRBJ2-7, with a weak D call TRBD2 (6 bases). The source material was PBMCs or a T cell subset sorted from them (not recorded which). The receptor was isolated from an adult woman who had mild COVID-19 (a few samples of this study predate the infection). Cell type and time point are not known. DNA of the CDR3: TGTGCCACCAGTGATCCCCAGGAGGGCTACGAGCAGTACTTC. Translation: CATSDPQEGYEQYF.